This T cell receptor (beta chain) was profiled in a study of cytomegalovirus exposure and HLA in healthy donors. Study-wide points: Previous analysis showed most TCR beta V segments were productive about 90% or about 30% of the time. Reported results showed that the classifier diagnosed cytomegalovirus status with high specificity and sensitivity. In a later analysis, a missense DCLRE1C variant was linked to TCR beta V- and J-gene trimming.

The PCR made use of 60 Vbeta and 13 Jbeta primers. The data were produced by immunoSEQ multiplex PCR, yet TCRdb's version contains in-frame clones alone and is incomplete. The data show roughly 200,000 clones, approximately 82% seen once. CDR1 is SGHVS, CDR2 FNYEAQ, per germline. The V and J ends lost 5 bases and 7 bases respectively, with 14 bases between them. The CDR3 has 14 residues. In the case of this clone: Antigen specificity is unknown.

Sequencing was performed on PBMCs. The TCR was taken from a woman aged 40 to 50 in good health and CMV-seronegative. The chain links TRBV7-6 to TRBJ1-4, with a possible D match to TRBD1 (5 bases). The CDR3: CASSARGHGEKLFF. The CDR3 DNA reads as TGTGCCAGCAGCGCAAGGGGCCATGGTGAAAAACTGTTTTTT.